Below, one TCR beta chain is given with its context. Its antigen specificity is not known. One base away there is no much larger clone; base qualities are not given. The germline V gene (reference sequence) specifies SEHNR as CDR1 and FQNEAQ as CDR2. The junction shows trimming of 2 bases on V and 7 bases on J, plus 12 bases between the germline ends. Including cysteine and phenylalanine, the CDR3 has 13 amino acids. Just CDR3 DNA is preserved here, 39 bases in frame from base 1. Whole blood was collected in K2EDTA tubes by collaborating institutions according to the institutions' own protocols. Collaborator samples were shipped for TCRbeta analysis as frozen whole blood, isolated PBMCs, or DNA extracted from either sample type. This entry is derived from a study of blood T cell repertoires in COVID-19 (dated by TCRdb to 2018 to 2021). Study-level background: Collaborator samples came from the United States, Italy and Spain and covered acute and convalescent phases of COVID-19. The material from the prospective study consisted of cDNA or gDNA derived from T cells, B-cell-depleted T cells, or PBMCs. Subjects who had been exposed to COVID-19, were actively infected with it, or had recovered from it provided the deeply sampled blood TCRbeta repertoires that made up the dataset. The repertoires were released in a freely available public database meant as a resource for research on the immune response to SARS-CoV-2. Samples were obtained from the ongoing ImmuneRACE study (first 160 participants) and from 950 to 1,500 subjects provided by 6 global collaborators. A de-identified subject ID, COVID-19 status, age in years and sex were almost always included in the sample metadata. Where available, HLA class I and class II types were taken from metadata supplied by the sample provider and were not determined by assay-based typing. Points the paper makes about the study in general: The quantity of clinical and demographic metadata differed by source and by participant and was supplied without curation.

The immunoSEQ Assay, a bias-controlled multiplex PCR, was used to amplify TCRbeta CDR3 regions from genomic DNA. From the authors' description of their analysis: The number of nucleated cells in each sample was estimated by amplification of reference gene primers within the assay. To quantify the absolute abundance of each unique TCRbeta CDR3 rearrangement, sequence reads were collapsed and filtered. For each sample, productive Simpson clonality was calculated as the square root of Simpson's diversity index across productive rearrangements. TCRdb stores this immuneACCESS table with in-frame sequences only. Part of the clones is absent; in the studies checked, under half of the shortfall reflects unresolved V genes, and no reason is known for the rest. V and J calls and clone size come straight from that table; D and trimming were deduced from the DNA. The sample has about 260,000 clones on record, around 87% of them singletons. The ten largest clones capture around 2.5% of the sample.

Recombination joined TRBV7-9 with TRBJ2-7; possibly the D gene is TRBD2, per 5 matching bases. Specimen: peripheral blood. This TCR came from a woman aged 45 to 65 with acute or convalescent COVID-19. The DNA sequence is as follows: TGTGCCAGCAGCTTACCAGGACTGGAGGAGCAGTACTTC. Its protein reads: CASSLPGLEEQYF.